This record covers a single T cell receptor (beta chain). Here immunoSEQ multiplex PCR was the method, and the copy in TCRdb shows in-frame clones only, minus some. The sample gives about 250,000 clones, over 75% of which show up once; about 3.1% is in the top ten. CDR1 and CDR2 from the germline V gene are GTSNPN and SVGIG (reference sequence). The CDR3 loop spans 14 amino acids. Trimming took 1 base from V and 5 from J, leaving 15 bases between them. Described treatment: some 20 received Ad26.COV2.S at low or high dose, single or two shots; roughly five received placebo; per-sample allocation not given. Following the first vaccine or placebo injection, samples were taken on day 63. Adults aged 18-55 years in Boston included the donor. This sample stems from a study of Ad26.COV2.S vaccination and SARS-CoV-2 variants.

The sample here was peripheral blood, taken in a trial of Ad26.COV2.S vaccine versus placebo. The chain couples TRBV30 to TRBJ2-7; possible D gene TRBD1, 6 bases. This clonotype originated in a person aged 18-65 years who received the Ad26.COV2.S COVID-19 vaccine or a placebo. CDR3 protein: CAWSGIGGSDEQYF. In nucleotides, the CDR3 is TGTGCCTGGAGTGGGATAGGGGGATCGGACGAGCAGTACTTC. The full variable domain, its missing parts supplied by reference TRBV30 and TRBJ2-7, is SQTIHQWPATLVQPVGSPLSLECTVEGTSNPNLYWYRQAAGRGLQLLFYSVGIGQISSEVPQNLSASRPQDRQFILSSKKLLLSDSGFYLCAWSGIGGSDEQYFGPGTRLTVT.